The 23 T cell receptor beta chains reported below all come from one sample, sequenced in a study of cytomegalovirus exposure and HLA in healthy donors. This PCR relied on a set of 60 Vbeta primers and 13 Jbeta primers. The protocol was immunoSEQ multiplex PCR, while the TCRdb copy is restricted to in-frame clones and leaves out a portion. The sample carries some 190,000 clones, 83% recorded once. Material: PBMCs. All receptors derive from a man aged 40-55 years in good health and CMV-seropositive.

The chain couples TRBV11-2 to TRBJ2-5; the match to TRBD2 covers 9 bases. The V gene's germline CDR1 is SGHAT and CDR2 FQNNGV. The CDR3 totals 16 residues. J gave up 1 base and V 4 bases, and 7 bases lay outside the gene matches. This chain's CDR3 is CASSSSISGGQETQYF. CDR3 bases: TGTGCCAGCAGCTCGTCGATTAGCGGGGGCCAAGAGACCCAGTACTTC.

V gene TRBV27 combines with J gene TRBJ2-5, with a weak D call TRBD1 (6 bases). Trimming pared 6 bases from V and 7 bases from J, leaving 18 bases between. This CDR3 has 14 residues. Per the germline V gene, CDR1 is MNHEY and CDR2 is SMNVEV (reference sequence). This CDR3 is CASRTGGDRGTQYF. The DNA for the CDR3 is TGTGCCAGCAGGACAGGTGGGGACCGTGGGACCCAGTACTTC.

This clone was seen a single time. The V call is TRBV27, the J call TRBJ2-7; 7 nucleotides align to TRBD1. Unmatched junction bases numbered 10, after V lost 6 bases and J lost 2 bases. The CDR3 has 15 amino acids. Per germline, CDR1 MNHEY and CDR2 SMNVEV (reference sequence). CDR3 coding DNA: TGTGCCAGCAGACCCTACAGGGGTATCACCTACGAGCAGTACTTC. Protein product: CASRPYRGITYEQYF.

This clone has just one count. The genes are TRBV18 and TRBJ1-6, with D perhaps matching TRBD1 (6 bases). This CDR3 spans 15 amino acids. V shed 3 bases and J shed 8 bases, with 14 bases lying between them. CDR1 and CDR2 (germline): KGHSH, LQKENI. The CDR3 nucleotides are TGTGCCAGCTCACCCAGGGGAGCGGCCGATTCACCCCTCCACTTT. It is translated as CASSPRGAADSPLHF. The full variable domain, completed using reference TRBV18 and TRBJ1-6, is NAGVMQNPRHLVRRRGQEARLRCSPMKGHSHVYWYRQLPEEGLKFMVYLQKENIIDESGMPKERFSAEFPKEGPSILRIQQVVRGDSAAYFCASSPRGAADSPLHFGNGTRLTVT.

The chain links TRBV4-3 to TRBJ2-1, with D unresolved. In germline, CDR1 is LGHNA, CDR2 YSLEER. V lost 0 bases to trimming and J lost 9 bases, with 12 bases between them. The CDR3 contains 14 residues. The CDR3 reads CASSQEKWSPEQFF. For the CDR3, the DNA is TGCGCCAGCAGCCAAGAGAAATGGAGCCCTGAGCAGTTCTTC.

The chain uses TRBV6-1 and TRBJ1-5; 8 bases are a match to TRBD1. V shed 2 bases and J 3 bases; nucleotides not matched to a gene: 12. CDR1 and CDR2 from the germline V gene are MNHNS and SASEGT. The CDR3 runs 18 residues. The DNA of the CDR3 is TGTGCCAGCAGTGAACCGAGACAGGGGATTTGGTCCAATCAGCCCCAGCATTTT. This sequence encodes CASSEPRQGIWSNQPQHF.

The V call is TRBV7-2, the J call TRBJ2-1, with 12 bases that match TRBD2. The CDR3 spans 16 residues. Germline CDR1 is SGHTA and CDR2 is FQGNSA. Trimming removed 1 base from V and 9 bases from J; junction bases left unmatched: 7. CDR3 residues: CASSLGRLAGVGEQFF. The CDR3, as DNA: TGTGCCAGCAGCTTAGGACGACTAGCGGGAGTTGGTGAGCAGTTCTTC. Using reference TRBV7-2 and TRBJ2-1 for the parts outside the CDR3, the full variable domain is GAGVSQSPSNKVTEKGKDVELRCDPISGHTALYWYRQSLGQGLEFLIYFQGNSAPDKSGLPSDRFSAERTGGSVSTLTIQRTQQEDSAVYLCASSLGRLAGVGEQFFGPGTRLTVL.

The chain employs TRBV10-3 and TRBJ2-1, with 12 bases aligning to TRBD2. Per germline, CDR1 ENHRY and CDR2 SYGVKD. This CDR3 region has 13 residues. With 8 bases clipped from V and 5 bases from J, the junction kept 1 base outside the gene matches. CDR3 DNA: TGTGCCATCCTAGCGGGAGGGGACAATGAGCAGTTCTTC. It specifies CAILAGGDNEQFF.

V gene TRBV4-2 combines with J gene TRBJ2-3; D ambiguous. V lost 3 bases and J 5 bases, leaving 3 bases between the germline ends. The CDR3 is 11 residues long. Germline V gene lookup returns CDR1 LGHNA and CDR2 YNFKEQ. The CDR3 region has the DNA TGTGCCAGCAGCCATAGAGATACGCAGTATTTT. Protein product: CASSHRDTQYF.

The genes are TRBV5-6 and TRBJ2-5, with TRBD1 matching 8 bases. The length of the CDR3 is 13 residues. Germline V gene data show CDR1 as SGHDT and CDR2 as YYEEEE. The J segment lost 6 bases and the V segment lost 4 bases, leaving 5 bases of the junction unmatched. The CDR3 protein is CASSLGQDKTQYF. The CDR3 nucleotides read TGTGCCAGCAGCCTGGGACAGGACAAGACCCAGTACTTC.

V gene TRBV6-5 combines with J gene TRBJ1-2, with a weak D call TRBD1 (6 bases). Trimming left V 6 bases short and J 2 bases short, with 13 bases between. Per germline, CDR1 MNHEY and CDR2 SVGAGI. This CDR3 has 14 residues. CDR3: CASRQTGTNYGYTF. As DNA, the CDR3 is TGTGCCAGCAGACAAACAGGGACAAACTATGGCTACACCTTC.

The chain is built from TRBV9 and TRBJ2-1; 10 nucleotides line up with TRBD1. The germline CDR1 and CDR2 sequences are SGDLS and YYNGEE. The CDR3 has 14 amino acids. The J segment lost 7 bases and the V segment lost 0 bases, leaving 1 base of the junction unmatched. The CDR3 here is CASSVGTGGNEQFF. The CDR3 nucleotides are TGTGCCAGCAGCGTAGGGACAGGGGGTAATGAGCAGTTCTTC. Complete variable domain (other parts from reference TRBV9 and TRBJ2-1): DSGVTQTPKHLITATGQRVTLRCSPRSGDLSVYWYQQSLDQGLQFLIQYYNGEERAKGNILERFSAQQFPDLHSELNLSSLELGDSALYFCASSVGTGGNEQFFGPGTRLTVL.

The chain links TRBV18 to TRBJ2-1; D is perhaps TRBD1 (5 bases). This CDR3 has 12 residues. Deletions cut 4 bases from V and 4 bases from J, with 5 bases between. Germline CDR1 is KGHSH and CDR2 is LQKENI. CDR3: CASSQGYNEQFF. CDR3 sequence (DNA): TGTGCCAGCTCACAGGGGTACAATGAGCAGTTCTTC.

V gene TRBV11-2 combines with J gene TRBJ2-2; D possibly corresponds to TRBD2 (6 bases). V was trimmed by 3 bases and J by 1 base, leaving 6 bases between them. There are 14 residues in the CDR3. In germline, CDR1 is SGHAT, CDR2 FQNNGV. The CDR3, as DNA: TGTGCCAGCAGCTTGACTAGGAACACCGGGGAGCTGTTTTTT. Amino acid sequence: CASSLTRNTGELFF.

The gene calls are TRBV28 and TRBJ2-1, with D possibly matching TRBD2 (5 bases). In germline, CDR1 is MDHEN, CDR2 SYDVKM. The CDR3 spans 16 residues. V shed 4 bases and J shed 2 bases, with 15 bases lying between them. The CDR3 is CASSSSGGGPYNEQFF. The DNA for the CDR3 is TGTGCCAGCAGTTCCTCAGGAGGCGGCCCCTACAATGAGCAGTTCTTC.

The DNA for the CDR3 is TGTGCCAGCTCACCGCAACAACATAGCGGCGCCAAAAACATTCAGTACTTC. This encodes CASSPQQHSGAKNIQYF. The V gene is TRBV18, the J gene TRBJ2-4; TRBD2 might be the D (6 bases). V lost 3 bases, J lost 1 base, and 16 bases lay in between. The CDR3 contains 17 residues. The germline V gene encodes CDR1 KGHSH and CDR2 LQKENI.

This clone was seen a handful of times. This chain joins TRBV6-5 and TRBJ1-2, with D tentatively TRBD1 (5 bases). Germline assignment: CDR1 MNHEY and CDR2 SVGAGI. This CDR3 is built from 15 residues. V dropped 7 bases and J dropped 5 bases, with 20 bases sitting between them. The CDR3 DNA is TGTGCCAGCATCGGGCGGGGACGGACCTTTTATGGCTACACCTTC. Its translation is CASIGRGRTFYGYTF.

The chain joins TRBV7-2 to TRBJ1-2; 7 positions agree with TRBD1. CDR3 length: 13 amino acids. The germline gives CDR1 SGHTA, CDR2 FQGNSA. The trim removed 6 bases at V and 8 bases at J, leaving 9 bases unmatched. CDR3 DNA: TGTGCCAGCAGTTCTACAGGGGCGGTAGGCTACACCTTC. Its translation: CASSSTGAVGYTF.

The chain is built from TRBV27 and TRBJ1-2, with 8 positions matching TRBD1. There are 17 residues in the CDR3. Germline V lookup: CDR1 MNHEY, CDR2 SMNVEV (reference sequence). Unmatched junction bases numbered 8, after V lost 2 bases and J lost 0 bases. CDR3 sequence: CASSLTPTGGSNYGYTF. CDR3 coding DNA: TGTGCCAGCAGTTTAACACCCACAGGGGGTTCTAACTATGGCTACACCTTC.

This clone has only one observation. V is TRBV5-1 and J is TRBJ1-2; D not certain. The CDR3 is 14 amino acids. The germline V gene has CDR1 SGHRS and CDR2 YFSETQ. V was cut by 6 bases and J by 5 bases, with 17 bases left in between. The CDR3 spells CASTYGNARYGYTF. In DNA form, the CDR3 reads TGCGCCAGCACGTACGGGAACGCGAGGTATGGCTACACCTTC.

This clone was found once. V and J are TRBV28 and TRBJ2-3, with 10 positions matching TRBD2. Germline V lookup: CDR1 MDHEN, CDR2 SYDVKM. The CDR3 covers 15 residues. The V segment lost 5 bases and the J segment 0 bases; nucleotides outside the gene matches: 2. The CDR3 DNA follows: TGTGCCAGCAGTCCTAGCGGGAGAAGCACAGATACGCAGTATTTT. Protein sequence: CASSPSGRSTDTQYF.

V usage is TRBV9 and J usage is TRBJ2-1; 8 positions match TRBD2. CDR3 length equals 15 residues. Trimming at V came to 1 base and at J to 6 bases, leaving 6 bases not matched to a gene. Germline V gives CDR1 SGDLS, CDR2 YYNGEE. CDR3 in DNA: TGTGCCAGCAGCGTAAACAGGGCGGGGGGCAATGAGCAGTTCTTC. This codes for CASSVNRAGGNEQFF.

The chain couples TRBV9 to TRBJ1-6; 9 bases are a match to TRBD1. From germline, CDR1 is SGDLS and CDR2 YYNGEE. V lost 2 bases and J lost 9; bases outside the gene matches: 12. The CDR3 has 17 residues. The CDR3 nucleotides are TGTGCCAGCAGCGTCGACCCGGGACAGGGAACGAGTTCACCCCTCCACTTT. It codes for CASSVDPGQGTSSPLHF.